The clone carrying this T cell receptor (beta chain) was observed at least ten times. What it binds is unknown. This CDR3 has 18 amino acids. The V gene end was trimmed by 1 base and the J gene end by 2 bases; junction bases not matched to a gene: 13. Germline V gene lookup returns CDR1 LGHNA and CDR2 YSLEER. The sample originates from a study of T-cell reconstitution after alpha-beta-depleted transplantation in children. The library targeted TCRbeta and was prepared with unique molecular identifiers. TCRdb re-analysed the PCR reads in MiXCR, keeping a single row per CDR3 protein. The sample comprises approximately 490,000 distinct CDR3 sequences, about 10% of which are singletons, and 2% to 2.5% rests with the top ten. Study observations and caveats: Surviving recipient T cells and thymic progenitors accounted for the high day-60 TCRbeta diversity observed in some patients.

The material sequenced was PBMCs, taken before TCRalphabeta/CD19-depleted stem cell transplant. The chain carries TRBV4-3 and TRBJ2-5; TRBD2 matches at 7 bases. The sequence derives from a child younger than 10 with inherited bone marrow failure, due to receive a stem cell transplant. In DNA form, the CDR3 reads TGCGCCAGCAGCCAAGGTCCCCCGCCGGACGGGGGGCAAGAGACCCAGTACTTC. Its protein product is CASSQGPPPDGGQETQYF.